The source of this T cell receptor (beta chain) is a study of early T cells in non-severe SARS-CoV-2 infection. Study-level information: Whole-blood bulk RNA, unsorted, was sequenced, and chains were unpaired. Broader study findings: In VDJdb matching, anti-spike CD8 responses were favored while private and CD4 specificities went missing.

CDR3 size: 18 residues. V was trimmed by 2 bases and J by 4 bases, leaving 22 bases between them. The germline CDR1 and CDR2 sequences are SGDLS and YYNGEE. This clonotype has only a few counts. Its specificity is not known. Researchers attached unique molecular identifiers to individual cDNA molecules. TCRdb fed the 5' RACE reads into MiXCR, producing one record per CDR3 protein. The sample yields about 89,000 distinct CDR3 sequences, about 15% seen once. The J gene is TRBJ2-1, the V gene TRBV9; D is perhaps TRBD1 or TRBD2 (6 bases each). The receptor's source is an adult who was a healthcare worker with PCR-confirmed SARS-CoV-2 infection or an uninfected control (not recorded which). The sequencing sample was made of whole blood. This CDR3 reads CASSVPGAANHIYNEQFF. CDR3 sequence (DNA): TGTGCCAGCAGCGTCCCGGGGGCCGCCAACCATATATACAATGAGCAGTTCTTC.